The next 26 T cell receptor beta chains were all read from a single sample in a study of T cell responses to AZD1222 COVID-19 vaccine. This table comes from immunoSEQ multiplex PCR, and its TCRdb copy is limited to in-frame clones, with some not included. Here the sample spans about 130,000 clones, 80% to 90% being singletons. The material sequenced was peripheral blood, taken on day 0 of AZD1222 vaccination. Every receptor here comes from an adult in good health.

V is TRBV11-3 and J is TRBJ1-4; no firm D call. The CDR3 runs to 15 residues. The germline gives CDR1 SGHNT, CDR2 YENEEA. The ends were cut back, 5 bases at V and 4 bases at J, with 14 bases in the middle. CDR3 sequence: CASSAALKGNEKLFF. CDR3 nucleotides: TGTGCCAGCAGCGCCGCCCTGAAGGGTAATGAAAAACTGTTTTTT.

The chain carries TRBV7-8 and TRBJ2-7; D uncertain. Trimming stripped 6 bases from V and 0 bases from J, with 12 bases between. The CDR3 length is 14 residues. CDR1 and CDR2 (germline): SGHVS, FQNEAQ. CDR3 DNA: TGTGCCAGCAGGCGAGAAGCCGGCTCCTACGAGCAGTACTTC. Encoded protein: CASRREAGSYEQYF.

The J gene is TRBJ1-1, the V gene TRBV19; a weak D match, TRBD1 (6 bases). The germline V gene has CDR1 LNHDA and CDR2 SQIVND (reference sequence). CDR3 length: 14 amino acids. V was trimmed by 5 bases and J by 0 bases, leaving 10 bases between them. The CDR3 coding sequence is TGTGCCAGTAGTCGGGGACAATTGAACACTGAAGCTTTCTTT. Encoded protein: CASSRGQLNTEAFF.

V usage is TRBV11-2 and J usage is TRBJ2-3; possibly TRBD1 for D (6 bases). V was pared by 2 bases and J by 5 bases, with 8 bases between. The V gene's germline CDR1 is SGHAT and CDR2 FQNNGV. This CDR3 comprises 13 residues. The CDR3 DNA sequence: TGTGCCAGCAGCTTAAACAGGGAAGATACGCAGTATTTT. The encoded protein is CASSLNREDTQYF.

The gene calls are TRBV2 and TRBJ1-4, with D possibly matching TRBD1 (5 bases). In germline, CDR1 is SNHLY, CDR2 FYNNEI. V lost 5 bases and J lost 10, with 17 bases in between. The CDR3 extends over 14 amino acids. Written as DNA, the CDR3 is TGTGCCAGCAGTCGGCCCCGGGCCGGGGGAAAACTGTTTTTT. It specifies CASSRPRAGGKLFF.

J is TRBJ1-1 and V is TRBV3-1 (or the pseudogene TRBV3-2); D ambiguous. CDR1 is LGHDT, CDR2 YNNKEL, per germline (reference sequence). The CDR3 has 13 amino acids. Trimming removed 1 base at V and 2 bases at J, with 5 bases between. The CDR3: CASSQVGNTEAFF. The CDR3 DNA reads TGTGCCAGCAGCCAAGTTGGAAACACTGAAGCTTTCTTT.

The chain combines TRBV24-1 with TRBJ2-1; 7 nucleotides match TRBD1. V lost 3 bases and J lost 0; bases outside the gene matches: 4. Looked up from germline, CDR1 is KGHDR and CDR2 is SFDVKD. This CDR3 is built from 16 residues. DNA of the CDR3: TGTGCCACCAGTGATAAGACAGGGAGCTCCTACAATGAGCAGTTCTTC. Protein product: CATSDKTGSSYNEQFF.

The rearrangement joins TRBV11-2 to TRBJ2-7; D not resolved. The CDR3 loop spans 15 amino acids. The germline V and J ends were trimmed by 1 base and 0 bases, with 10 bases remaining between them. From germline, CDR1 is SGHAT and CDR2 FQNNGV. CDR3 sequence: CASSLAGQYSYEQYF. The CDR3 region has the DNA TGTGCCAGCAGCTTAGCTGGGCAGTACTCCTACGAGCAGTACTTC.

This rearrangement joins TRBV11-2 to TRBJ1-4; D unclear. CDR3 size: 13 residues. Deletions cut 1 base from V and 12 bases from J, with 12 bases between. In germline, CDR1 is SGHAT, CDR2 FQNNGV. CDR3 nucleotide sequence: TGTGCCAGCAGCTTAGCCCCTCAAAAGGAACTGTTTTTT. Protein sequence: CASSLAPQKELFF.

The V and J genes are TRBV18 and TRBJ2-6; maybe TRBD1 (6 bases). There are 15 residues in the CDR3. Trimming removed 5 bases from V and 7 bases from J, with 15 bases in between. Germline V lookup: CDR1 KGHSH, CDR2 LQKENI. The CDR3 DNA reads TGTGCCAGCTCATCGGACAGCCTCCGAGCCAACGTCCTGACTTTC. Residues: CASSSDSLRANVLTF.

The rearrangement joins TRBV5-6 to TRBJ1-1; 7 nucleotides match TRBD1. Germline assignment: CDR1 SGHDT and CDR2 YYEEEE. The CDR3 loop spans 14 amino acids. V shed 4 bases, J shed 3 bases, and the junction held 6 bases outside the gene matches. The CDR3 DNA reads TGTGCCAGCAGCATCCCGGGACAGTACACTGAAGCTTTCTTT. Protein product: CASSIPGQYTEAFF.

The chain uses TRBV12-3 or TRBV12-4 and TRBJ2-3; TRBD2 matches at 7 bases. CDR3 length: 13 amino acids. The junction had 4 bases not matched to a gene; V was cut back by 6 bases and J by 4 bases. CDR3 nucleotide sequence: TGTGCCAGCAGCCGGGGGGAGGCAGATACGCAGTATTTT. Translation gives CASSRGEADTQYF.

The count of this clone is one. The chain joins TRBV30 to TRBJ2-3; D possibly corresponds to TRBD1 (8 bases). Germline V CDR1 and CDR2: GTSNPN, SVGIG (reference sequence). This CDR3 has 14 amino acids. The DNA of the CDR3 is TGTGGGGGAGGGCCAGGGGGCCCCACAGATACGCAGTATTTT. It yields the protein CGGGPGGPTDTQYF.

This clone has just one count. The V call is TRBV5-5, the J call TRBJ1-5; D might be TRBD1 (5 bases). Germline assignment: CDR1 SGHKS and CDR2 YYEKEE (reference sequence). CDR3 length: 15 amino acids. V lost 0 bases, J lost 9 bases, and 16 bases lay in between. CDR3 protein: CASSLGDSPLWPQHF. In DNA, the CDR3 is TGTGCCAGCAGCTTGGGAGACAGCCCCTTATGGCCCCAGCATTTT.

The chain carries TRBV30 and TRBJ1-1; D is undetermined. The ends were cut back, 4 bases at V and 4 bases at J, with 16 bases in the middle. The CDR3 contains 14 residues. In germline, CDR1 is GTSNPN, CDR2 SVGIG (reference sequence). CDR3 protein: CAWTPRGPVTEAFF. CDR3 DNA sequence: TGTGCCTGGACCCCAAGAGGCCCTGTCACTGAAGCTTTCTTT.

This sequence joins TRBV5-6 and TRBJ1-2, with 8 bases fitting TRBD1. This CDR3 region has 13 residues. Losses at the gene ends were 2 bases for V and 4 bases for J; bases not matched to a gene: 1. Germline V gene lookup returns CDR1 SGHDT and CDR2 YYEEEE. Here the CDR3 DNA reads TGTGCCAGCAGCTTACAGGGGGTCTATGGCTACACCTTC. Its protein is CASSLQGVYGYTF.

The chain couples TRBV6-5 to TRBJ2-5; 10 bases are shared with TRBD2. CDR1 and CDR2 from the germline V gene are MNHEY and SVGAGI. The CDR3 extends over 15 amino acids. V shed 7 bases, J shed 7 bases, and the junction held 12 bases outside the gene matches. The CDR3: CASTSTIWTSGTQYF. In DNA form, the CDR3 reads TGTGCCAGCACCTCAACTATTTGGACTAGCGGGACCCAGTACTTC.

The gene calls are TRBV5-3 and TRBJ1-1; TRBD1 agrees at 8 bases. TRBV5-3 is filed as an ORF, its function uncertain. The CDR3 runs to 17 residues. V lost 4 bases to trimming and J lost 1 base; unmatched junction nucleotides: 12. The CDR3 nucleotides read TGTGCCAGAAGCGGCCGGGACAGGCCGTTCGAGAACACTGAAGCTTTCTTT. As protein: CARSGRDRPFENTEAFF.

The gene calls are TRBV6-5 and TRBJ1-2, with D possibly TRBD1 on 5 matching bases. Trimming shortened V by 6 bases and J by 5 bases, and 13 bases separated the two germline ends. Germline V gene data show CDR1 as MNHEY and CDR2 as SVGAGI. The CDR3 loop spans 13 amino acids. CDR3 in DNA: TGTGCCAGCAGGAAGCAGGGCGGGTATGGCTACACCTTC. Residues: CASRKQGGYGYTF.

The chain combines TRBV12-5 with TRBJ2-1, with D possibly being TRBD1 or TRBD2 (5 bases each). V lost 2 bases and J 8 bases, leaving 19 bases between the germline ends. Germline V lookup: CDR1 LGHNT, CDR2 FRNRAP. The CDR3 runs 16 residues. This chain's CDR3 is CASGLRRPRQRDEQFF. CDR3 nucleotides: TGTGCTAGTGGTTTGCGAAGACCCCGACAGAGGGATGAGCAGTTCTTC.

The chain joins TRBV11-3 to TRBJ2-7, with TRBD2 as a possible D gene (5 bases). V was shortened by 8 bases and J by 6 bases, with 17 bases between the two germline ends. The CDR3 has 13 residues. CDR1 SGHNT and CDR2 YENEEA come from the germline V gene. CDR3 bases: TGTGCCAGCGGAACGGACTGGGCGGGCGAGCAGTACTTC. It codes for CASGTDWAGEQYF.

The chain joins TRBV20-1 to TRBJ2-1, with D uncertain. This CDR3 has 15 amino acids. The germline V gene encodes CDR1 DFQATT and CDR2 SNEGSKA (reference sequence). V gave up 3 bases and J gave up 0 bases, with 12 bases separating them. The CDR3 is CSASVGLSSYNEQFF. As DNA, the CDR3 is TGCAGTGCTAGTGTAGGGTTGAGCTCCTACAATGAGCAGTTCTTC.

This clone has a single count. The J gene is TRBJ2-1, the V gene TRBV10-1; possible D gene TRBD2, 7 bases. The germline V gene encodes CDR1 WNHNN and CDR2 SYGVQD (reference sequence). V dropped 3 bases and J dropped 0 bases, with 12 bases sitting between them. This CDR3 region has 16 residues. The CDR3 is CASSDWAGASYNEQFF. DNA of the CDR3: TGCGCCAGCAGTGACTGGGCGGGGGCCTCCTACAATGAGCAGTTCTTC.

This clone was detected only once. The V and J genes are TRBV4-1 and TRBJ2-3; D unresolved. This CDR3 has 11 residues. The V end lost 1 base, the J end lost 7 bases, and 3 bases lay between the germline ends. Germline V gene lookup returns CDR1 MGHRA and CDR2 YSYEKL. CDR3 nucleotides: TGCGCCAGCAGCCAAGCCTATACGCAGTATTTT. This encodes CASSQAYTQYF.

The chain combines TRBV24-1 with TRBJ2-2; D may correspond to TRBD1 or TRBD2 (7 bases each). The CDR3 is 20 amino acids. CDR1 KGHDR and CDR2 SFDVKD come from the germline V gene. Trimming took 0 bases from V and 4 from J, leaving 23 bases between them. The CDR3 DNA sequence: TGTGCCACCAGTGATTTGCCGGGGAGGGGACAGAAGGCGAGCACCGGGGAGCTGTTTTTT. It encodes CATSDLPGRGQKASTGELFF.

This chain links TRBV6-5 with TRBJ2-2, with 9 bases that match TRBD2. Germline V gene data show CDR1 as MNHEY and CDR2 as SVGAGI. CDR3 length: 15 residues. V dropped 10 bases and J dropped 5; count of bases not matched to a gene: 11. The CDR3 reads CATSGLARQTGELFF. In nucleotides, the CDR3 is TGTGCCACCTCGGGACTAGCCCGTCAGACCGGGGAGCTGTTTTTT.